These 19 T cell receptor beta chains share one sample of origin, sequenced in a study of cytomegalovirus exposure and HLA in healthy donors. It was with 60 Vbeta and 13 Jbeta primers that the PCR ran. This table comes from immunoSEQ multiplex PCR, and its TCRdb copy is limited to in-frame clones, with some not included. The table has around 200,000 clones, about 79% seen once. Sequenced: PBMCs. The receptor source for this set is a girl aged 2-10 years in good health and CMV-seropositive.

This clone was seen just once. The chain uses TRBV18 and TRBJ1-1, with a possible D match to TRBD1 (5 bases). The V and J ends lost 3 bases and 4 bases respectively, with 15 bases between them. Germline-derived CDR1 and CDR2 are KGHSH and LQKENI. The CDR3 has 15 residues. The CDR3 sequence: CASSPLQDLSTEAFF. CDR3 coding DNA: TGTGCCAGCTCACCTCTACAGGATTTGAGCACTGAAGCTTTCTTT.

The genes are TRBV27 and TRBJ2-5, with 8 bases that match TRBD1. The last part of the DNA fits TRBJ2-7 better; the J call may be wrong. CDR1 is MNHEY and CDR2 is SMNVEV in the germline V gene (reference sequence). The CDR3 totals 14 residues. CDR3 in DNA: TGTGCCAGCAGTTTATACAGGGGGTTCTACGAGCAGTACTTC. This gives the protein CASSLYRGFYEQYF.

The chain couples TRBV9 to TRBJ2-7, with D perhaps TRBD2 (6 bases). Trimming removed 3 bases at V and 0 bases at J, with 16 bases between. Germline CDR1 reads SGDLS; CDR2 reads YYNGEE. The CDR3 length is 16 residues. Here the CDR3 DNA reads TGTGCCAGCAGCGATAAAAGCGGCGGGGCCTCCTACGAGCAGTACTTC. Translation gives CASSDKSGGASYEQYF.

The chain employs TRBV13 and TRBJ2-4; D is ambiguous. Per the germline V gene, CDR1 is PRHDT and CDR2 is FYEKMQ (reference sequence). The V end lost 6 bases, the J end lost 5 bases, and 17 bases lay between the germline ends. The CDR3 extends over 15 amino acids. The CDR3 DNA reads TGTGCCAGCAGTCTCGACATTTTTTCGGAAAACATTCAGTACTTC. Translating it yields CASSLDIFSENIQYF.

This clone came up a few times. The chain employs TRBV5-6 and TRBJ1-1; D uncertain. Trimming stripped 2 bases from V and 1 base from J, with 12 bases between. The CDR3 contains 15 residues. Germline V gene data show CDR1 as SGHDT and CDR2 as YYEEEE. CDR3 DNA sequence: TGTGCCAGCAGCTTACCCGGTGATCCGAACACTGAAGCTTTCTTT. It is translated as CASSLPGDPNTEAFF.

The V gene is TRBV6-6, the J gene TRBJ2-7, with D tentatively TRBD1 (6 bases). From germline, CDR1 is MNHNY and CDR2 SVGAGI (reference sequence). Trimming cost V 3 bases and J 3 bases, with 15 bases left between them. The CDR3 loop spans 15 amino acids. This CDR3 is CASSYLAGENYEQYF. The CDR3 coding sequence is TGTGCCAGCAGTTATCTCGCAGGGGAGAACTACGAGCAGTACTTC.

The chain couples TRBV6-5 to TRBJ1-6; 7 nucleotides align to TRBD1. CDR3 size: 14 residues. V shed 5 bases and J 10 bases; nucleotides not matched to a gene: 8. In germline, CDR1 is MNHEY, CDR2 SVGAGI. The chain's CDR3 is CASSDRQGESPLHF. DNA for the CDR3: TGTGCCAGCAGTGATCGACAGGGTGAATCACCCCTCCACTTT.

The rearrangement joins TRBV7-9 to TRBJ1-4, with D perhaps TRBD1 (5 bases). CDR3 length: 14 amino acids. V was cut by 1 base and J by 8 bases, with 11 bases left in between. CDR1 and CDR2 from the germline V gene are SEHNR and FQNEAQ (reference sequence). DNA of the CDR3: TGTGCCAGCAGCTTAGAGGCAGGGAGGGAAAAACTGTTTTTT. Protein sequence: CASSLEAGREKLFF. Looking up the rest from reference TRBV7-9 and TRBJ1-4 gives the full variable domain: DTGVSQNPRHKITKRGQNVTFRCDPISEHNRLYWYRQTLGQGPEFLTYFQNEAQLEKSRLLSDRFSAERPKGSFSTLEIQRTEQGDSAMYLCASSLEAGREKLFFGSGTQLSVL.

This sequence joins TRBV9 and TRBJ2-7, with TRBD2 identical over 16 bases. Losses at the gene ends were 0 bases for V and 4 bases for J; bases not matched to a gene: 10. Germline V gives CDR1 SGDLS, CDR2 YYNGEE. The CDR3 has 19 residues. As DNA, the CDR3 is TGTGCCAGCAGCGTAGAGGAGGGGACTAGCGGGGGGGCTCGATACGAGCAGTACTTC. This sequence encodes CASSVEEGTSGGARYEQYF.

The genes are TRBV6-1 and TRBJ1-4, with 7 positions matching TRBD1. Germline values: CDR1 MNHNS, CDR2 SASEGT. The V and J ends lost 8 bases and 0 bases, in that order; junction bases with no gene match: 3. The CDR3 has 14 residues. This CDR3 is CASVGTATNEKLFF. The CDR3 nucleotides are TGTGCCAGCGTTGGGACAGCAACTAATGAAAAACTGTTTTTT.

V is TRBV23-1 and J is TRBJ2-7; D perhaps matches TRBD2 (7 bases). TRBV23-1 is recorded as an ORF, its role being uncertain. This CDR3 comprises 14 residues. The ends were cut back, 0 bases at V and 7 bases at J, with 13 bases in the middle. CDR3 protein: CASSQSRGAGEQYF. The CDR3 DNA sequence: TGCGCCAGCAGTCAATCCCGGGGGGCGGGTGAGCAGTACTTC.

This clone has only a few counts. This chain's CDR3 is CAWRERGARGTEAFF. CDR3 in DNA: TGTGCCTGGAGGGAGAGGGGAGCCAGGGGTACTGAAGCTTTCTTT. This chain connects TRBV30 to TRBJ1-1, with D possibly being TRBD1 (6 bases). Trimming removed 3 bases from V and 5 bases from J, with 19 bases in between. Germline V CDR1 and CDR2: GTSNPN, SVGIG (reference sequence). This CDR3 has 15 amino acids.

The chain carries TRBV27 and TRBJ2-7, with D perhaps TRBD1 (5 bases). The ends were cut back, 1 base at V and 6 bases at J, with 16 bases in the middle. This CDR3 has 15 amino acids. Germline CDR1 is MNHEY and CDR2 is SMNVEV (reference sequence). This CDR3 reads CASSLCGASSSEQYF. The CDR3, as DNA: TGTGCCAGCAGTTTATGTGGGGCCTCGAGCAGCGAGCAGTACTTC.

The count of this clone is one. The chain uses TRBV7-6 and TRBJ2-2; 7 nucleotides match TRBD1. Trimming removed 5 bases from V and 6 bases from J; junction bases left unmatched: 9. The length of the CDR3 is 15 residues. From germline, CDR1 is SGHVS and CDR2 FNYEAQ. In DNA form, the CDR3 reads TGTGCCAGCAGCAATCCGGGACAGAGGTCCGGGGAGCTGTTTTTT. Translated: CASSNPGQRSGELFF. Filled out from reference TRBV7-6 and TRBJ2-2, the complete variable domain reads GAGVSQSPRYKVTKRGQDVALRCDPISGHVSLYWYRQALGQGPEFLTYFNYEAQQDKSGLPNDRFSAERPEGSISTLTIQRTEQRDSAMYRCASSNPGQRSGELFFGEGSRLTVL.

The V and J genes are TRBV9 and TRBJ1-1; 8 nucleotides align to TRBD1. This CDR3 has 16 residues. With 0 bases clipped from V and 1 base from J, the junction kept 5 bases outside the gene matches. Looked up from germline, CDR1 is SGDLS and CDR2 is YYNGEE. The CDR3 here is CASSVGSGGSNTEAFF. The CDR3 nucleotides read TGTGCCAGCAGCGTAGGATCAGGGGGCTCGAACACTGAAGCTTTCTTT.

This chain uses TRBV18 with TRBJ1-2, with TRBD1 matching over 8 bases. The CDR3 has 16 residues. Trimming cost V 4 bases and J 4 bases; bases outside gene matches: 11. Germline V gene sequence: CDR1 KGHSH, CDR2 LQKENI. The CDR3 here is CASSLRQGPYFYGYTF. The DNA for the CDR3 is TGTGCCAGCTCACTCAGACAGGGGCCGTATTTCTATGGCTACACCTTC.

J is TRBJ2-1 and V is TRBV7-8; the match to TRBD1 covers 8 bases. CDR1 and CDR2 (germline): SGHVS, FQNEAQ. The CDR3 spans 14 residues. The ends lost 5 bases at V and 4 bases at J; junction bases unmatched: 4. CDR3 in amino acids: CASSKRTGYNEQFF. DNA for the CDR3: TGTGCCAGCAGCAAGCGGACAGGGTACAATGAGCAGTTCTTC.

The chain has TRBV28 and TRBJ2-5; D is possibly TRBD2 (6 bases). The last part of the DNA fits TRBJ2-7 better; the J call may be wrong. The germline CDR1 and CDR2 sequences are MDHEN and SYDVKM. This CDR3 region has 12 residues. The CDR3 nucleotides are TGTGCCACATCGGCGGGAAAATACGAGCAGTACTTC. Protein: CATSAGKYEQYF.

A few counts support this clone. The chain links TRBV5-6 to TRBJ1-5; TRBD1 agrees at 11 bases. This CDR3 is 16 amino acids long. J was trimmed by 5 bases and V by 0 bases; bases with no gene match: 4. The germline V gene has CDR1 SGHDT and CDR2 YYEEEE. CDR3 sequence (DNA): TGTGCCAGCAGCTTGGCGGGACAGGGGGGACATCAGCCCCAGCATTTT. Amino acid sequence: CASSLAGQGGHQPQHF.